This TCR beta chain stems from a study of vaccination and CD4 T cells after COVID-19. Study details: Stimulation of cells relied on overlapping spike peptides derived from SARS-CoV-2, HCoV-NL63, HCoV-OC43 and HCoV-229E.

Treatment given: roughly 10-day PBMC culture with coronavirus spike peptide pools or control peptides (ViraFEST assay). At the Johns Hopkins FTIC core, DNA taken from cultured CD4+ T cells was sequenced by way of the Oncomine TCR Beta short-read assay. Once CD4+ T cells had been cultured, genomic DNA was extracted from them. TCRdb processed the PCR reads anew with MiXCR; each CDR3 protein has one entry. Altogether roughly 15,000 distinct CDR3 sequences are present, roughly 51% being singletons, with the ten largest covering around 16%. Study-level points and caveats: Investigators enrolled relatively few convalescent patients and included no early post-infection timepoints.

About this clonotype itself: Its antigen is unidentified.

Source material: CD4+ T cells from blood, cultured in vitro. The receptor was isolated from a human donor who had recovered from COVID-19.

CDR3 sequence (DNA): TGTGCCAGCAGTTTCACAGGCGTTGGGGAAAATGAGCAGTTCTTC. Its protein is CASSFTGVGENEQFF. V and J are TRBV6-5 and TRBJ2-1; a weak D match, TRBD1 (5 bases). Per germline, CDR1 MNHEY and CDR2 SVGAGI. CDR3 length: 15 amino acids. V gave up 4 bases and J gave up 7 bases, with 17 bases separating them.